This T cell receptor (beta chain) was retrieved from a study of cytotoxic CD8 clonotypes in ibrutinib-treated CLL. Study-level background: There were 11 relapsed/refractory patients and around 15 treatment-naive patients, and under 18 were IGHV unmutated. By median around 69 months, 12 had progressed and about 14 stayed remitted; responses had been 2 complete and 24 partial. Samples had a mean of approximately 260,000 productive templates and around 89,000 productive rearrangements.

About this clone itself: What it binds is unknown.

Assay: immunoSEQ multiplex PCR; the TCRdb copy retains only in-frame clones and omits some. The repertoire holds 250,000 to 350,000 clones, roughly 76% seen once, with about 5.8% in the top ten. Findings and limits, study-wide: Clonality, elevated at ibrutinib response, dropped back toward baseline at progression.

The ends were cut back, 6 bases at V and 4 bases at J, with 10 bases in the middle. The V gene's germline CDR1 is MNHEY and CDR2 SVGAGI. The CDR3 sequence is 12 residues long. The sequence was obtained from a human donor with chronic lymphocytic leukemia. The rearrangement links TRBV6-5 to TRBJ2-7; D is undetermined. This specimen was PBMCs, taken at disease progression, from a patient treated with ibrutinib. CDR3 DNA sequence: TGTGCCAGCAGAACTACAGTTTACGAGCAGTACTTC. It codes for CASRTTVYEQYF.